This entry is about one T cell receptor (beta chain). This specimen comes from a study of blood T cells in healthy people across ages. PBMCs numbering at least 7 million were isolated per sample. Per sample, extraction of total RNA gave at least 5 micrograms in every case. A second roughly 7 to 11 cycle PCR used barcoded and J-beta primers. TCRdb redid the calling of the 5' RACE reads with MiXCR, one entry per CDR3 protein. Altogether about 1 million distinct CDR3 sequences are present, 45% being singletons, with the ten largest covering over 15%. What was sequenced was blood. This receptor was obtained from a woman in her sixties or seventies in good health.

CDR3 sequence: CASSLTSVHEQYF. The CDR3 DNA is TGTGCCAGCAGTTTAACTAGCGTCCACGAGCAGTACTTC. The chain joins TRBV12-3 or TRBV12-4 to TRBJ2-7, with 7 bases fitting TRBD2. The length of the CDR3 is 13 residues. With V trimmed by 2 bases and J by 5 bases, 3 bases remained unmatched.